This TCR beta chain derives from a study of human T cells and chemical hapten exposure. Study in general: Small differences in pooled library volume mainly drove the variation in TCR yields per sample.

Sample time point: healthy volunteer bleed at 2 weeks. Total RNA was extracted from unfractionated whole blood. What the library attached to individual cDNA molecules were unique molecular identifiers. In the original analysis: Individual samples carried between about 23,224 and 700,000 TCRs, with 95,638 as the median. TCRdb independently ran MiXCR on the RACE reads; one entry per CDR3 protein. For this entry, the V and J calls and clone size follow TCRdb and not the study's own pipeline. Altogether 35,000 to 50,000 distinct CDR3 sequences are present, around 4% being singletons, with the ten largest covering roughly 1.6%. V was clipped by 6 bases and J by 1 base, with 18 bases between them. The CDR3 covers 17 residues. The germline gives CDR1 PRHDT, CDR2 FYEKMQ (reference sequence). This clonotype qualifies as medium-sized (0.01 to 0.1%).

The V call is TRBV13, the J call TRBJ2-2, with D perhaps TRBD1 or TRBD2 (5 bases each). The source of this sequence is a female donor in good health. Some clones in this sample may be carry-over from other donors' samples. Sequenced input: whole blood. The CDR3 DNA reads TGTGCCAGCAGGCTTAGGGGTGGACTGCAGAACACCGGGGAGCTGTTTTTT. Its translation is CASRLRGGLQNTGELFF.